One sample yielded the 20 T cell receptor beta chains listed below, sequenced in a study of blood T cell repertoires in COVID-19. Generated by immunoSEQ multiplex PCR, the TCRdb table keeps only in-frame clones and is missing some. The sample consists of 200,000 or so clones, around 90% of them appearing once. The sequencing input was PBMCs or T cells enriched from blood (not recorded which). These receptors all come from a man aged 25-40 years in a cohort exposed to, infected with or recovered from COVID-19 (not recorded which).

V gene TRBV19 combines with J gene TRBJ1-1; tentatively, D is TRBD1 (5 bases). Germline-derived CDR1 and CDR2 are LNHDA and SQIVND (reference sequence). This CDR3 is built from 16 residues. V lost 6 bases, J lost 0 bases, and 17 bases lay in between. The chain's CDR3 is CASREQGTFMNTEAFF. CDR3 nucleotides: TGTGCCAGTAGGGAGCAGGGTACCTTCATGAACACTGAAGCTTTCTTT.

The sample holds one count of this clone. The chain has TRBV4-1 and TRBJ2-1, with a possible D match to TRBD2 (5 bases). The CDR3 is 12 residues long. V lost 4 bases and J 13 bases, leaving 14 bases between the germline ends. CDR1 and CDR2 from the germline V gene are MGHRA and YSYEKL. CDR3 in DNA: TGCGCCAGCAGCCCGGTTATGGGAGTTCAGTTCTTC. Its protein is CASSPVMGVQFF.

The rearrangement joins TRBV4-1 to TRBJ1-1; tentative D call: TRBD1 (5 bases). Per the germline V gene, CDR1 is MGHRA and CDR2 is YSYEKL. The CDR3 is 19 amino acids. Trimming pared 0 bases from V and 0 bases from J, leaving 20 bases between. The CDR3 DNA is TGCGCCAGCAGCCAAGATAGGAGGGGCCCCCGGGGAATGAACACTGAAGCTTTCTTT. Protein: CASSQDRRGPRGMNTEAFF.

The rearrangement uses TRBV6-2 or TRBV6-3 and TRBJ1-1; D unclear. Trimming cost V 3 bases and J 7 bases, with 15 bases left between them. The CDR3 totals 14 residues. Germline-derived CDR1 and CDR2 are MNHEY and SVGEGT. CDR3 region: CASSYNWRRFEAFF. CDR3 sequence (DNA): TGTGCCAGCAGTTATAATTGGCGGCGGTTTGAAGCTTTCTTT.

This chain joins TRBV28 and TRBJ2-7; D is ambiguous. This CDR3 contains 16 residues. The V end lost 6 bases, the J end lost 0 bases, and 18 bases lay between the germline ends. Germline V CDR1 and CDR2: MDHEN, SYDVKM. CDR3 amino acids: CASSCRCGPSSYEQYF. The CDR3 nucleotides are TGTGCCAGCAGCTGCCGCTGTGGGCCAAGCTCCTACGAGCAGTACTTC.

The J gene is TRBJ2-7, the V gene TRBV28; 9 bases line up with TRBD2. V shed 2 bases and J 5 bases; nucleotides not matched to a gene: 7. Germline assignment: CDR1 MDHEN and CDR2 SYDVKM. This CDR3 is 15 amino acids long. The CDR3 DNA reads as TGTGCCAGCAGTTTAGGTGGTAGCGGGAGCCACGAGCAGTACTTC. This sequence encodes CASSLGGSGSHEQYF.

J is TRBJ2-7 and V is TRBV19; D may be TRBD2 (5 bases). Germline V gene lookup returns CDR1 LNHDA and CDR2 SQIVND (reference sequence). V was cut by 3 bases and J by 2 bases, with 11 bases left in between. The CDR3 consists of 14 residues. The CDR3 region is CASSIDAGTYEQYF. CDR3 sequence (DNA): TGTGCCAGTAGTATTGATGCCGGGACCTACGAGCAGTACTTC.

V gene TRBV5-1 combines with J gene TRBJ1-1; TRBD1 is a possible D gene (5 bases). Per germline, CDR1 SGHRS and CDR2 YFSETQ. Trimming left V 0 bases short and J 4 bases short, with 10 bases between. There are 14 residues in the CDR3. The CDR3 protein is CASSLGVGGTEAFF. In nucleotides, the CDR3 is TGCGCCAGCAGCTTGGGCGTGGGGGGCACTGAAGCTTTCTTT.

The chain recombines TRBV7-3 with TRBJ1-5; possible D gene TRBD1, 6 bases. V shed 4 bases and J shed 7 bases, with 17 bases lying between them. CDR3 size: 15 residues. From germline, CDR1 is SGHTA and CDR2 FQGTGA. CDR3 sequence reads: CASSSATGHGQPQHF. The CDR3 region has the DNA TGTGCCAGCAGCTCCGCGACAGGTCATGGGCAGCCCCAGCATTTT.

J is TRBJ1-2 and V is TRBV6-5, with 10 bases identical to TRBD1. Germline V gene lookup returns CDR1 MNHEY and CDR2 SVGAGI. The CDR3 consists of 13 residues. After removal of 8 bases from V and 6 bases from J, the junction contained 6 bases not matched to a gene. For the CDR3, the DNA is TGTGCCAGCGATGAGACAGGGGGCGATGGCTACACCTTC. This encodes CASDETGGDGYTF.

V gene TRBV7-2 combines with J gene TRBJ2-2; tentatively, D is TRBD2 (6 bases). The CDR3 runs to 18 residues. CDR1 is SGHTA and CDR2 is FQGNSA in the germline V gene. V was clipped by 1 base and J by 6 bases, with 21 bases between them. Written as DNA, the CDR3 is TGTGCCAGCAGCTTAGAGATGATGGCGGGAACTACGGCCGGGGAGCTGTTTTTT. Its translation: CASSLEMMAGTTAGELFF.

This clone has only a few counts. The V gene is TRBV9, the J gene TRBJ2-1; no clear D gene. The germline V and J ends were trimmed by 2 bases and 1 base, with 7 bases remaining between them. The CDR3 has 14 amino acids. Per germline, CDR1 SGDLS and CDR2 YYNGEE. CDR3 in amino acids: CASSVSGSYNEQFF. The CDR3 coding sequence is TGTGCCAGCAGCGTTAGTGGTTCCTACAATGAGCAGTTCTTC.

The chain has TRBV4-1 and TRBJ1-1; TRBD1 matches at 7 bases. The V and J ends lost 7 bases and 6 bases, in that order; junction bases with no gene match: 11. CDR3 length: 14 amino acids. Germline loops: CDR1 MGHRA, CDR2 YSYEKL. The CDR3 DNA is TGCGCCAGCACCCCGACAGGGTATAACGCTGAAGCTTTCTTT. Translation: CASTPTGYNAEAFF.

This clone has a single count. The chain couples TRBV9 to TRBJ2-2; 16 bases align to TRBD2. This CDR3 has 21 residues. The trim removed 0 bases at V and 3 bases at J, leaving 11 bases unmatched. The germline CDR1 and CDR2 sequences are SGDLS and YYNGEE. The CDR3 region is CASSVALLGLAGGTYTGELFF. CDR3 bases: TGTGCCAGCAGCGTAGCTTTATTGGGACTAGCGGGAGGGACGTACACCGGGGAGCTGTTTTTT. Full variable domain (outside the CDR3, taken from reference TRBV9 and TRBJ2-2): DSGVTQTPKHLITATGQRVTLRCSPRSGDLSVYWYQQSLDQGLQFLIQYYNGEERAKGNILERFSAQQFPDLHSELNLSSLELGDSALYFCASSVALLGLAGGTYTGELFFGEGSRLTVL.

The CDR3 nucleotides are TGTGCCAGCAGCCAAGTAGGACAGGGGCTCCTTGGGCAGCCCCAGCATTTT. It encodes CASSQVGQGLLGQPQHF. The genes are TRBV4-2 and TRBJ1-5; 9 nucleotides line up with TRBD1. Germline lookup yields CDR1 LGHNA and CDR2 YNFKEQ. Trimming at V came to 1 base and at J to 7 bases, leaving 11 bases not matched to a gene. The CDR3 length is 17 residues.

The chain combines TRBV6-2 or TRBV6-3 with TRBJ2-5; the match to TRBD2 covers 9 bases. Germline CDR1 reads MNHEY; CDR2 reads SVGEGT. This CDR3 has 16 amino acids. V dropped 5 bases and J dropped 2; count of bases not matched to a gene: 9. DNA of the CDR3: TGTGCCAGCAGTAGGGGCTTGCGGGAGGGGCAAGAGACCCAGTACTTC. Residues: CASSRGLREGQETQYF.

The chain links TRBV6-5 to TRBJ2-3; 12 bases are a match to TRBD2. CDR1 is MNHEY and CDR2 is SVGAGI in the germline V gene. CDR3 length equals 15 residues. With V trimmed by 6 bases and J by 5 bases, 6 bases remained unmatched. CDR3 DNA: TGTGCCAGCAGATTGACTAGCGGGAGAATAGATACGCAGTATTTT. It translates to CASRLTSGRIDTQYF.

The V call is TRBV19, the J call TRBJ1-1, with D unclear. This CDR3 is built from 13 residues. Per germline, CDR1 LNHDA and CDR2 SQIVND (reference sequence). V was pared by 4 bases and J by 1 base, with 7 bases between. CDR3 DNA: TGTGCCAGTAGTACCGGGAGGAACACTGAAGCTTTCTTT. Protein sequence: CASSTGRNTEAFF.

The J gene is TRBJ2-7, the V gene TRBV5-1, with 9 bases lining up with TRBD1. Looked up from germline, CDR1 is SGHRS and CDR2 is YFSETQ. This CDR3 region has 15 residues. J lost 1 base, V lost 0 bases, and 2 bases had no gene match. In nucleotides, the CDR3 is TGCGCCAGCAGCTTGGCCGGACAGGGGTCCTACGAGCAGTACTTC. Amino acid sequence: CASSLAGQGSYEQYF.

V is TRBV27 and J is TRBJ2-2, with D perhaps TRBD2 (5 bases). The CDR3 is 15 residues long. V lost 7 bases and J 7 bases, leaving 19 bases between the germline ends. Looked up from germline, CDR1 is MNHEY and CDR2 is SMNVEV (reference sequence). The CDR3 sequence: CASNNGVSPVGELFF. The CDR3 DNA reads TGTGCCAGCAACAACGGGGTCTCCCCGGTCGGGGAGCTGTTTTTT.